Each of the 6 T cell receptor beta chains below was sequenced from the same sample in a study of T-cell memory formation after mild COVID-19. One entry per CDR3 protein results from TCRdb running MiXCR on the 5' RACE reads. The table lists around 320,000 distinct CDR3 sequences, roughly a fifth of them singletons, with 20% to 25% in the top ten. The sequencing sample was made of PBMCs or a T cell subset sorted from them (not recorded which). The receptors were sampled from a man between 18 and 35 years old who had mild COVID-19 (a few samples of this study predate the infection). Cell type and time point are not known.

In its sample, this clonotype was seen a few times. The DNA of the CDR3 is TGCAGTGCTAGAGCGACTAGCACAGATACGCAGTATTTT. This gives the protein CSARATSTDTQYF. This rearrangement joins TRBV20-1 to TRBJ2-3; no clear D gene. Germline V lookup: CDR1 DFQATT, CDR2 SNEGSKA (reference sequence). The CDR3 has 13 residues. Trimming removed 1 base from V and 0 bases from J, with 5 bases in between.

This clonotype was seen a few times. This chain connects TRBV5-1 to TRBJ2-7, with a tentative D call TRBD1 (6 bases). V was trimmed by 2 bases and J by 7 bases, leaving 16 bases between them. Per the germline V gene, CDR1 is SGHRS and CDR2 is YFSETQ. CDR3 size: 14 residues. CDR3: CASSLDRTMGEQYF. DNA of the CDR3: TGCGCCAGCAGCTTAGACAGGACGATGGGGGAGCAGTACTTC. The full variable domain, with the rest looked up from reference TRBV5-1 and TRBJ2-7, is KAGVTQTPRYLIKTRGQQVTLSCSPISGHRSVSWYQQTPGQGLQFLFEYFSETQRNKGNFPGRFSGRQFSNSRSEMNVSTLELGDSALYLCASSLDRTMGEQYFGPGTRLTVT.

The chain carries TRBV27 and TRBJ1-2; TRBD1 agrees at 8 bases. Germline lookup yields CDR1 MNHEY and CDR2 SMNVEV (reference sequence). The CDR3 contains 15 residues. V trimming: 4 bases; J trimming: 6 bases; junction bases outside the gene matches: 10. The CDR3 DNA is TGTGCCAGCAGTTGGGGATCGGACAGGGAGGATGGCTACACCTTC. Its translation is CASSWGSDREDGYTF.

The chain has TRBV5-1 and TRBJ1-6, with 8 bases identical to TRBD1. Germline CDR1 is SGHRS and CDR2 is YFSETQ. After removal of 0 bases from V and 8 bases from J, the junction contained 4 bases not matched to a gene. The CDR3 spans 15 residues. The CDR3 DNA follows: TGCGCCAGCAGCTTGGCCGCGACAGGGGATTCACCCCTCCACTTT. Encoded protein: CASSLAATGDSPLHF.

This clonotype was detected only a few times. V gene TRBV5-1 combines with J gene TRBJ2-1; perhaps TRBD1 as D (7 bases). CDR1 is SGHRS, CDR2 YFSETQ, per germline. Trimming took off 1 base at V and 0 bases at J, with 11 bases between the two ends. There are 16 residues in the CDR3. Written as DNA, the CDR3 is TGCGCCAGCAGCTTGTCGGGGGACAGCTCCTACAATGAGCAGTTCTTC. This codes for CASSLSGDSSYNEQFF.

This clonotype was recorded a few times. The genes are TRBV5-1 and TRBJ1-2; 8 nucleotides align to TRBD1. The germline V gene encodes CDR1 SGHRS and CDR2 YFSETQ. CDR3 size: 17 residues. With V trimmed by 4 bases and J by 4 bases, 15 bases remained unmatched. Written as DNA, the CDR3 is TGCGCCAGCAGCGCCGGACAGGGCTTCGGGCAGGTCTATGGCTACACCTTC. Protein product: CASSAGQGFGQVYGYTF.